The clone carrying this TCR beta chain was seen only a few times. The antigen is unknown. Using a J-beta primer mix together with a sample-barcoded 5' primer, a second PCR was run for roughly 6 to 12 cycles. Researchers report that each sample yielded at least 2.5 million CDR3-containing paired-end reads. One entry per CDR3 protein, called by TCRdb with MiXCR from the 5' RACE reads. The sample has almost 300,000 distinct CDR3 sequences, 27% seen once. The sample originates from a study of blood T cells in healthy people across ages. Notes on the study in general: Greater diversity and more naive CD4+ cells were seen in long-lived donors than in aged donors.

The ends were cut back, 8 bases at V and 8 bases at J, with 9 bases in the middle. The CDR3 runs 10 residues. Germline CDR1 MNHEY, CDR2 SVGAGI. The sequenced material came from blood. The clonotype comes from a woman in her 70s in good health. V and J are TRBV6-5 and TRBJ1-1; D ambiguous. The CDR3: CASFQREAFF. CDR3 coding DNA: TGTGCCAGCTTCCAGAGGGAAGCTTTCTTT.